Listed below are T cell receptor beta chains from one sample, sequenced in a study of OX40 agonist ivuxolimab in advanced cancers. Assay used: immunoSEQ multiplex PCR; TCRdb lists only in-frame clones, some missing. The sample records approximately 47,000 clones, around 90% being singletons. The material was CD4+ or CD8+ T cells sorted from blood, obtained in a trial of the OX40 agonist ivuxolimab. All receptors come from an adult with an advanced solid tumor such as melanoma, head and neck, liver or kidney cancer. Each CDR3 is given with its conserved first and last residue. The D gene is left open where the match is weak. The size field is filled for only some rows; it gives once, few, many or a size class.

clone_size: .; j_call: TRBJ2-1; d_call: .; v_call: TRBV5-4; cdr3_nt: TGTGCCAGCAGCTTGTTAGGATGGAGCTCCTACAATGAGCAGTTCTTC; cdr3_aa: CASSLLGWSSYNEQFF
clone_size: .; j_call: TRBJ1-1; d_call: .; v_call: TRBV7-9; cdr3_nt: TGTGCCAGCAGCTTCGGCTCCGGGGGTGAAGCTTTCTTT; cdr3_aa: CASSFGSGGEAFF
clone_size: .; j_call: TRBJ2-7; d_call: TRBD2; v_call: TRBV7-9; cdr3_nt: TGTGCCAGCAGCTTCAGTACTAGCGGGGGGTACGAGCAGTACTTC; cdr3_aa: CASSFSTSGGYEQYF
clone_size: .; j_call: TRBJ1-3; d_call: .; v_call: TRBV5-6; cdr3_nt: TGTGCCAGCACACAGGGCCCCTCTGGAAACACCATATATTTT; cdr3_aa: CASTQGPSGNTIYF
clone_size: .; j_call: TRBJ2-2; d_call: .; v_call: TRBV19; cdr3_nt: TGTGCCAGTAGTACCAGGGATTCCGGGGAGCTGTTTTTT; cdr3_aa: CASSTRDSGELFF
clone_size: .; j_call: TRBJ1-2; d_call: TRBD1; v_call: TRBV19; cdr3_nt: TGTGCCAGTGGGACGACAGGGGTCAACGGCTACACCTTC; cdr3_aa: CASGTTGVNGYTF
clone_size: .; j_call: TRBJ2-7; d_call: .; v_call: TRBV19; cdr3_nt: TGTGCCAGTAGTGGGCGAGGCGAGCAGTACTTC; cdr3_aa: CASSGRGEQYF
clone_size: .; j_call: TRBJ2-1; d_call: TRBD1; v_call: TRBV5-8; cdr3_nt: TGTGCCAGCAGCTTGGCCTGGGGACAGGGGTACAATGAGCAGTTCTTC; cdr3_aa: CASSLAWGQGYNEQFF
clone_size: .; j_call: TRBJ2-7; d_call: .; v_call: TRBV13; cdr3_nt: TGTGCCAGCAGCTACGGACTGAACTCCTACGAGCAGTACTTC; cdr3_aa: CASSYGLNSYEQYF
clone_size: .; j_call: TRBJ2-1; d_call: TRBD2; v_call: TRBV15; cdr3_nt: TGTGCCACCAGCAGCGGGGGGGCCTGGAATGAGCAGTTCTTC; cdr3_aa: CATSSGGAWNEQFF
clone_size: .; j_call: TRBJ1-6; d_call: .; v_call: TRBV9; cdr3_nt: TGTGCCAGCAGCTCAGGGACCGGGAATTCACCCCTCCACTTT; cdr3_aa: CASSSGTGNSPLHF
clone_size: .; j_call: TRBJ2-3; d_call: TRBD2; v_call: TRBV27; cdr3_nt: TGTGCCAGCAGTCCTCCCCATCTAGCGGGGACAGATACGCAGTATTTT; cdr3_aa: CASSPPHLAGTDTQYF
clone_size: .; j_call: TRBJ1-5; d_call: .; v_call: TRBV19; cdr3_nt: TGTGCCAGTAGTATAATCGCAGATCCTTATAGCAATCAGCCCCAGCATTTT; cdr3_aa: CASSIIADPYSNQPQHF
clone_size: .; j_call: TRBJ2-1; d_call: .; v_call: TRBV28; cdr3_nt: TGTGCCAGCAGCTACAGGGAGAAGCAGTTCTTC; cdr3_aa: CASSYREKQFF
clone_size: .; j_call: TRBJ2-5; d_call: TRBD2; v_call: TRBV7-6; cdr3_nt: TGTGCCAGCAGCTTAGAAGGGAGGGAAGAGACCCAGTACTTC; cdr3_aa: CASSLEGREETQYF
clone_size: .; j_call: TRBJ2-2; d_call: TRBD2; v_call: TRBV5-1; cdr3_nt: TGCGCCAGCAGCTTGCCCTTTACTAGCGGGGGGCGGAACACCGGGGAGCTGTTTTTT; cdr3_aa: CASSLPFTSGGRNTGELFF
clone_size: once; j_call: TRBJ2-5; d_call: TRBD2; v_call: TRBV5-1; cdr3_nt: TGCGCCAGCAGCTCGACTAGCGAAAAGACCCAGTACTTC; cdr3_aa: CASSSTSEKTQYF
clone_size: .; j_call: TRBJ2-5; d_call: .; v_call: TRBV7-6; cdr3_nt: TGTGCCAGCAGCCTCAGGGTCCAAGAGACCCAGTACTTC; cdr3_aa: CASSLRVQETQYF
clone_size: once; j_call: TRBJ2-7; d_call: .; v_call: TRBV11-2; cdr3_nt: TGTGCCAGCAGCTTGACCGCGTCCTACGAGCAGTACTTC; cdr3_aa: CASSLTASYEQYF
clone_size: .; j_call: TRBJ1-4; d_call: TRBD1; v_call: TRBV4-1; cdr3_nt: TGCGCCAGCAGCCAGTCACAGGGGGCGCAGGAAAAACTGTTTTTT; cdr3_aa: CASSQSQGAQEKLFF
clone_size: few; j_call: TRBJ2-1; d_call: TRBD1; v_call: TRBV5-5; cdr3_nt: TGTGCCAGCAGCGCTCGGACAGGGGATTGGAATGAGCAGTTCTTC; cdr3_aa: CASSARTGDWNEQFF
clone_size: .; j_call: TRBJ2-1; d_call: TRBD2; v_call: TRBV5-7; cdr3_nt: TGTGCCAGCAGCCCGGGGGGGGTCTACAATGAGCAGTTCTTC; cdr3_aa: CASSPGGVYNEQFF
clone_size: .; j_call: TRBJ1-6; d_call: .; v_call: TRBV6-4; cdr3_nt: TGTGCCAGCCGGGAGAACTCCTATAATTCACCCCTCCACTTT; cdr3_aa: CASRENSYNSPLHF
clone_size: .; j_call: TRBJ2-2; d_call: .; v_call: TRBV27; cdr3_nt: TGTGCCAGCAGCCACCAGGGGGGCACCGGGGAGCTGTTTTTT; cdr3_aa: CASSHQGGTGELFF
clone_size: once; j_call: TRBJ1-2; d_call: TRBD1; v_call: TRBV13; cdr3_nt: TGTGCCAGCAGCGTACAGGGGTTCGATGGCTACACCTTC; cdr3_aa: CASSVQGFDGYTF
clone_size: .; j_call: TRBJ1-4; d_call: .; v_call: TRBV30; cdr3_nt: TGTGCCTGGAGTCCAGACAGCCTCGCGGAAAAACTGTTTTTT; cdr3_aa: CAWSPDSLAEKLFF
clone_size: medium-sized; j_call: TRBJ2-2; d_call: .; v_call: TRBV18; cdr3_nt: TGTGCCAGCTCAGATACCGGGGAGCTGTTTTTT; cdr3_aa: CASSDTGELFF
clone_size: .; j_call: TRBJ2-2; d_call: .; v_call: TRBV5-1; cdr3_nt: TGCGCCAGCAGCTTGGTGAGGGAAACCGGGGAGCTGTTTTTT; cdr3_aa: CASSLVRETGELFF
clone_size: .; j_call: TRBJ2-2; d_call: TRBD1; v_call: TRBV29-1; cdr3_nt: TGCAGCGTTACAGGGGGCACCGGGGAGCTGTTTTTT; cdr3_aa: CSVTGGTGELFF
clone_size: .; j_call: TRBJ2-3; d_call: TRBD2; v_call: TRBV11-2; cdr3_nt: TGTGCCAGCAGCGCTAGCGGGGGCCCAGATACGCAGTATTTT; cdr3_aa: CASSASGGPDTQYF
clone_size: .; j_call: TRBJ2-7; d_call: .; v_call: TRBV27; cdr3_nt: TGTGCCAGCCAGGACACTGGATCCTACGAGCAGTACTTC; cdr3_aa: CASQDTGSYEQYF
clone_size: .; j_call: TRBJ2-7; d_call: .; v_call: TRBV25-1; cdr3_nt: TGTGCCAGCACCACGGGGGCTAGCTCCTACGAGCAGTACTTC; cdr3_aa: CASTTGASSYEQYF